This TCR beta chain was captured by sequencing in a study of blood T cell repertoires in COVID-19. Study summary: COVID-19 samples collected from the United States, Italy and Spain covered acute and convalescent phases.

TCRdb's table, derived via immunoSEQ multiplex PCR, lists solely in-frame clones and lacks some. The data show approximately 450,000 clones, 70% to 90% seen once. V was clipped by 7 bases and J by 5 bases, with 8 bases between them. Germline-derived CDR1 and CDR2 are SNHLY and FYNNEI. This CDR3 has 11 residues. Enrolled through a virtual design, the participants were between 18 and 89 years of age and came from 24 US areas. Self-reported history from a screening survey and questionnaire set each donor's cohort. Sequencing input: PBMCs or T cells enriched from blood (not recorded which). The chain uses TRBV2 and TRBJ1-1, with D hard to call. The clonotype was recovered from a woman younger than 30 with acute COVID-19. The CDR3 region is CASNGLTEAFF. In nucleotides, the CDR3 is TGTGCCAGCAATGGACTAACTGAAGCTTTCTTT.